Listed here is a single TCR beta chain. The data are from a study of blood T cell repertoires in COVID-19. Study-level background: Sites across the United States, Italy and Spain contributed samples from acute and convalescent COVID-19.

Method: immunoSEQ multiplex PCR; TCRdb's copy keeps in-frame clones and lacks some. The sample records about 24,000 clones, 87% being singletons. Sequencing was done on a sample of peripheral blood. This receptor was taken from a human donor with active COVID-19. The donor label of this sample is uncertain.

The CDR3 loop reads CASSPGLLDTQYF. CDR3 DNA sequence: TGTGCCAGCAGCCCAGGGTTATTAGATACGCAGTATTTT. The J gene is TRBJ2-3, the V gene TRBV12-3 or TRBV12-4, with D possibly being TRBD1 (5 bases). The CDR3 loop spans 13 amino acids. V was clipped by 6 bases and J by 5 bases, with 12 bases between them.